This T cell receptor (beta chain) was identified during a study of CD8 T cells in ankylosing spondylitis (dated by TCRdb to 2015 to 2018). General notes on the study: The study set out to find disease-linked TCR variants by profiling T cell receptor beta repertoires in ankylosing spondylitis patients and healthy donors. In total, the full study cohort was made up of nearly 110 healthy donors and some 26 ankylosing spondylitis patients. Peripheral blood samples were taken, and synovial fluid was additionally collected from ankylosing spondylitis patients. Here is what the overall study found, with its caveats: The disease-linked clones had a CD8+ phenotype and were found at relatively low frequencies in peripheral blood. The disease-linked clones were reported as significantly enriched in matched synovial fluid samples from ankylosing spondylitis patients. Some TCR beta motif variants had previously been reported in synovial fluid and blood of reactive arthritis patients, which suggested common disease-initiation mechanisms. Blood from ankylosing spondylitis patients appeared to be characterized by a TCR beta motif made up of under ten highly homologous amino acid variants.

Sequencing took place on an Illumina HiSeq 2500. Quantitative 5'-RACE with molecular barcodes was used to prepare TCR beta libraries. Regarding the original processing steps: A new computational method, built on a probabilistic model of VDJ rearrangement, was used to identify disease-linked TCR variants. TCRdb took the public reads, trimmed them with fastp at Q25, ran MiXCR for clone calling and kept in-frame beta chains. Under each unique CDR3 protein, matching rows form one entry showing the most common genes and DNA. TCRdb, not the original authors, processed these V and J calls. The sample yields under 850,000 distinct CDR3 sequences; around 20% were counted once. The ten top clones hold about a fifth of the sample. This clonotype was picked up a small number of times. Its antigen specificity is not known. Per-nucleotide qualities are absent, and no much larger clonotype sits a single base away.

For CDR1 and CDR2, the germline V gene lists SNHLY and FYNNEI. V is cut back by 5 bases and J by 3 bases, with 7 bases in the junction unmatched. Including the terminal cysteine and phenylalanine, the CDR3 comprises 16 residues. CDR3 DNA is the only sequence kept; it has 48 bases, read in frame from the first base. The sample was blood, either unsorted or a sorted T cell fraction (not recorded which). The chain joins TRBV2 to TRBJ2-1, and TRBD2 matches 10 of the central bases. This sequence was found in a male donor with ankylosing spondylitis. Here is the DNA: TGTGCCAGCAGTCCGGGACTAGCGTTGGACTACAATGAGCAGTTCTTC. This codes for CASSPGLALDYNEQFF.